The 12 T cell receptor beta chains below were found in one sample sequenced in a study of T cells in Graves' hyperthyroidism and ophthalmopathy. RNA transcripts were the template for amplifying TCR beta CDR3 regions. During a first-round RT-PCR of the TCR CDR3, the HTBI primer set was used. MiXCR, run by TCRdb on the multiplex PCR reads, gives a single entry per CDR3 protein. Seen here are 450,000 to 700,000 distinct CDR3 sequences, 46% observed once, and the top ten hold 15% to 20%. The sequencing input was peripheral blood or thyroid tissue (not recorded which). The receptors stem from an adult woman with Graves' disease, either hyperthyroidism or ophthalmopathy (not recorded which).

The chain employs TRBV4-1 and TRBJ1-2; D may be TRBD1 (6 bases). This CDR3 comprises 18 residues. Germline values: CDR1 MGHRA, CDR2 YSYEKL. Trimming cost V 0 bases and J 2 bases, with 19 bases left between them. The DNA for the CDR3 is TGCGCCAGCAGCCAAGATCGGGCACAGGGTCTGGGGAACTATGGCTACACCTTC. Translating gives CASSQDRAQGLGNYGYTF.

This sequence joins TRBV20-1 and TRBJ1-5; D may be TRBD1 (5 bases). From germline, CDR1 is DFQATT and CDR2 SNEGSKA (reference sequence). The CDR3 is made up of 13 amino acids. V was cut by 1 base and J by 7 bases, with 11 bases left in between. The CDR3 coding sequence is TGCAGTGCTAGAGTGTCAGGGCCCCAGCCCCAGCATTTT. It translates to CSARVSGPQPQHF.

The V gene is TRBV15, the J gene TRBJ1-2, with D perhaps matching TRBD1 (6 bases). The CDR3 consists of 12 residues. Deletions cut 3 bases from V and 7 bases from J, with 9 bases between. In germline, CDR1 is LNHNV, CDR2 YYDKDF (reference sequence). The CDR3 reads CATSSGQSGYTF. In DNA, the CDR3 is TGTGCCACCAGCAGCGGACAGTCTGGCTACACCTTC.

V usage is TRBV12-3 or TRBV12-4 and J usage is TRBJ1-1; D not certain. This CDR3 has 14 amino acids. Between the trimmed V and J ends, which lost 4 bases and 3 bases, there was a span of 12 bases. CDR3 DNA sequence: TGTGCCAGCAGTTGGCCGGGATGGGACACTGAAGCTTTCTTT. As protein: CASSWPGWDTEAFF.

The chain joins TRBV7-9 to TRBJ2-5; D possibly corresponds to TRBD1 (6 bases). V was trimmed by 6 bases and J by 3 bases, leaving 14 bases between them. CDR3 length: 14 amino acids. CDR1 and CDR2 from the germline V gene are SEHNR and FQNEAQ (reference sequence). In nucleotides, the CDR3 is TGTGCCAGCAGACCCGGACAGCTAGAAGAGACCCAGTACTTC. Its translation: CASRPGQLEETQYF.

The table lists this clonotype with a few counts. Germline and junction disagree at one end, which may indicate a read error. The rearrangement links TRBV5-1 to TRBJ1-1; D possibly corresponds to TRBD1 (5 bases). Germline CDR1 and CDR2: SGHRS and YFSETQ. This CDR3 spans 16 amino acids. The CDR3: CVSSSAGGRMNTEAFF. The DNA of the CDR3 is TGCGTCAGCAGCTCCGCTGGGGGTCGGATGAACACTGAAGCTTTCTTT. Full variable domain (rest looked up from reference TRBV5-1 and TRBJ1-1): KAGVTQTPRYLIKTRGQQVTLSCSPISGHRSVSWYQQTPGQGLQFLFEYFSETQRNKGNFPGRFSGRQFSNSRSEMNVSTLELGDSALYLCVSSSAGGRMNTEAFFGQGTRLTVV.

In its sample, this clonotype was seen many times. The J gene is TRBJ1-1, the V gene TRBV12-3 or TRBV12-4; D remains ambiguous. The CDR3 has 12 amino acids. Trimming pared 5 bases from V and 1 base from J, leaving 5 bases between. CDR3 loop: CASSAPNTEAFF. The CDR3 region has the DNA TGTGCCAGCAGTGCACCGAACACTGAAGCTTTCTTT.

The gene calls are TRBV29-1 and TRBJ1-1; D is undetermined. Germline V gene sequence: CDR1 SQVTM, CDR2 ANQGSEA. The CDR3 has 13 amino acids. The ends were cut back, 5 bases at V and 1 base at J, with 11 bases in the middle. CDR3 in amino acids: CSVPTKGNTEAFF. The CDR3, as DNA: TGCAGCGTTCCCACGAAGGGGAACACTGAAGCTTTCTTT.

This clonotype was recorded many times. The CDR3 DNA reads as TGTGCCAGCAGTTTCGAGGGGCGTGAAGCTTTCTTT. It specifies CASSFEGREAFF. V is TRBV12-3 or TRBV12-4 and J is TRBJ1-1, with D perhaps TRBD1 (5 bases). V was cut by 3 bases and J by 7 bases, with 9 bases left in between. The CDR3 sequence is 12 residues long.

The rearrangement joins TRBV10-2 to TRBJ2-2; weak D call: TRBD1 (6 bases). V was clipped by 10 bases and J by 7 bases, with 13 bases between them. The V gene's germline CDR1 is WSHSY and CDR2 SAAADI. This CDR3 spans 12 amino acids. The chain's CDR3 is CATSGAVGELFF. The CDR3 nucleotides are TGCGCCACCTCAGGGGCGGTCGGGGAGCTGTTTTTT.

This chain joins TRBV25-1 and TRBJ2-1, with TRBD2 as a possible D gene (6 bases). Germline lookup yields CDR1 MGHDK and CDR2 SYGVNS. Deletions cut 3 bases from V and 9 bases from J, with 6 bases between. The CDR3 extends over 11 amino acids. The CDR3 region has the DNA TGTGCCAGCAGTGATAGCGGTGAGCAGTTCTTC. It codes for CASSDSGEQFF.

The rearrangement joins TRBV12-3 or TRBV12-4 to TRBJ2-6, with 7 bases lining up with TRBD1. CDR3 length: 17 amino acids. V lost 6 bases, J lost 2 bases, and 10 bases stayed unmatched. In DNA, the CDR3 is TGTGCCAGCAGCCGGGCACAGGGGCGCACTGGGGCCAACGTCCTGACTTTC. It encodes CASSRAQGRTGANVLTF.